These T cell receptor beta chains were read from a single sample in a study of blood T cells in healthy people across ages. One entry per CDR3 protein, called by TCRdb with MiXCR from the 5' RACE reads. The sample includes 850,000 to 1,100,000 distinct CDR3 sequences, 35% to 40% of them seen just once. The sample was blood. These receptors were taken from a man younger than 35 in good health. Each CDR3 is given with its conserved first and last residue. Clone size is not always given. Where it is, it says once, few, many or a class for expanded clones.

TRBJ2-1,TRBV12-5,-,CASITSLRNEQFF
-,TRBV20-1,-,CSATSKQETQYF
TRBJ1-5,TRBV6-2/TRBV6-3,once,CASSYYFRDRGIHQPQHF
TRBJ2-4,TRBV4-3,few,CASSQERPPTNIQYF
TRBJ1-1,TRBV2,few,CASGRDRNTNTEAFF
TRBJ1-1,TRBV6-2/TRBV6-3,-,CASSGGQANTEAFF
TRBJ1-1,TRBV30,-,CAWSVMANTEAFF
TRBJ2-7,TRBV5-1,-,CASSLGEEGYEQYF
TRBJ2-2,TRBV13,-,CASSRTGGFTGELFF
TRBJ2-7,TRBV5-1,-,CASGSPKRDRTNNEQYF
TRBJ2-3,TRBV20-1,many,CSAGLALLGDTQYF
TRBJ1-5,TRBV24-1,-,CATSDPRTGDGSNQPQHF
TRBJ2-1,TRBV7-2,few,CASSLSFDNEQFF
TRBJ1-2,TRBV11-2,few,CASSRRDTPSYGYTF
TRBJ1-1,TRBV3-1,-,CASSLPIGEAFF
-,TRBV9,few,CASSVAGTRGGTQYF
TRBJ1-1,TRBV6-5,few,CASRTGLEAFF
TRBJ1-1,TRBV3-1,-,CASSLVPGQGYTEAFF
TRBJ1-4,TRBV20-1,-,CSARLQHATNEKLFF
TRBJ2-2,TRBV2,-,CASSMTSVGTGELFF
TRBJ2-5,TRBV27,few,CASSLEGARETQYF
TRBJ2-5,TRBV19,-,CASSIVFRTDLLPETQYF
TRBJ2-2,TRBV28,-,CASSLTPGTGTGELFF
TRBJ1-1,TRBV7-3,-,CASSLTVRSEAFF
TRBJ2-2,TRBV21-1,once,CASSNNKAGELFF
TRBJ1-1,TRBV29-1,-,CSVDGPQGGTEAFF
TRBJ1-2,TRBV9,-,CASSASENYGYTF
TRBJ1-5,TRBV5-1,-,CASSFAGVPDQPQHF
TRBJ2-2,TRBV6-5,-,CASRDLAGAIGELFF
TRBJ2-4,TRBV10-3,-,CAISSGQGENIQYF
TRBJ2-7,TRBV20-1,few,CSAQRGSSYEQYF
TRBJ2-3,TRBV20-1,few,CSAKKAGVLSTDTQYF
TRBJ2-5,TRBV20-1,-,CSTSPRGETQYF
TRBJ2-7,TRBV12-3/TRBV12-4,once,CASRRGQEQSRLGQYF
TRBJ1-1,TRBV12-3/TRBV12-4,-,CASSLWGAGAEAFF
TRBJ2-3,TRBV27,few,CASSLTWLAGDSSTDTQYF
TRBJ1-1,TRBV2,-,CASSPHLRGDAFF
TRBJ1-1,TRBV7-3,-,CASSNRGRITEAFF
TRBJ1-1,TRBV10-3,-,CAISEGTVTEAFF
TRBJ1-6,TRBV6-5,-,CASSYSGRYNSPLHF
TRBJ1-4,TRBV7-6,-,CASSLAPSINEKLFF
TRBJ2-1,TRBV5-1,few,CASSLRGLVDNEQFF
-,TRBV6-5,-,CASSFGGPEQYF
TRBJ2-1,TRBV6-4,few,CASSAGLAGGLSSYNEQFF
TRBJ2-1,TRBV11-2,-,CASSSIGEQFF
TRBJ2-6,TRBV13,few,CASSPSGQEISGANVLTF
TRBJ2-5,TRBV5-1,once,CASSLRSAVAPQETQYF
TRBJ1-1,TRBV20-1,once,CSAGGTGPTEAFF
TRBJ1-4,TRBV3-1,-,CASRGREKLFF
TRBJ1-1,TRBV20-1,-,CSAPDRRVNTEAFF
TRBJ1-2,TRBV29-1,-,CSVERAGMQGYTF
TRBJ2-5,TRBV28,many,CASSLNLEETQYF
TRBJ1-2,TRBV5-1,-,CASSFGDSLFCYGYTF
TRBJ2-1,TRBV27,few,CASRFQGGFYNEQFF
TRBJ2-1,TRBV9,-,CASSDRGGGGFDEQFF
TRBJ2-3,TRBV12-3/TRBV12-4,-,CASSFTRPDTDTQYF
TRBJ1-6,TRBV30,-,CAWRQGYNSPLHF